This entry lists 21 T cell receptor beta chains sequenced from one sample in a study of metastatic and nonmetastatic thyroid tumors. From the PCR reads, TCRdb re-called clones with MiXCR. The table has around 15,000 clones, approximately 20% seen once. Patients were all untreated before their thyroid surgery. The sample taken for sequencing was tumor tissue. These receptors all come from a female donor with papillary thyroid cancer or a benign thyroid nodule (not recorded which). Some clones in this sample may be carry-over from other donors' samples.

This clone was counted at least ten times. The DNA of the CDR3 is TGTGCCAGCTCACCACTGCGTGTCCCGTCCTACGAGCAGTACTTC. Protein: CASSPLRVPSYEQYF. The chain joins TRBV18 to TRBJ2-7; D is uncertain. Germline V CDR1 and CDR2: KGHSH, LQKENI. There are 15 residues in the CDR3. Trimming pared 1 base from V and 1 base from J, leaving 11 bases between. The entire variable domain, with the rest obtained from reference TRBV18 and TRBJ2-7, is as follows: NAGVMQNPRHLVRRRGQEARLRCSPMKGHSHVYWYRQLPEEGLKFMVYLQKENIIDESGMPKERFSAEFPKEGPSILRIQQVVRGDSAAYFCASSPLRVPSYEQYFGPGTRLTVT.

This clone has a handful of counts. V usage is TRBV6-2 or TRBV6-3 and J usage is TRBJ1-5; D is unclear. The CDR3 runs to 18 residues. Germline V gene lookup returns CDR1 MNHEY and CDR2 SVGEGT. Trimming took off 2 bases at V and 0 bases at J, with 17 bases between the two ends. The CDR3 sequence: CASSYPRPAALSNQPQHF. CDR3 nucleotides: TGTGCCAGCAGTTACCCCCGGCCCGCTGCCCTTAGCAATCAGCCCCAGCATTTT.

The chain recombines TRBV5-1 with TRBJ2-7; TRBD1 aligns across 7 bases. CDR1 SGHRS and CDR2 YFSETQ come from the germline V gene. This CDR3 spans 14 amino acids. Trimming removed 4 bases from V and 3 bases from J; junction bases left unmatched: 7. CDR3 DNA: TGCGCCAGCAGCCGTAGGGACAGCAACTACGAGCAGTACTTC. The encoded protein is CASSRRDSNYEQYF.

In this sample, this clone is medium-sized. V gene TRBV7-2 combines with J gene TRBJ2-7; D is ambiguous. V lost 5 bases and J 3 bases, leaving 5 bases between the germline ends. This CDR3 is built from 11 residues. Germline V gene lookup returns CDR1 SGHTA and CDR2 FQGNSA. CDR3 coding DNA: TGTGCCAGCAGCCGCGGCTACGAGCAGTACTTC. Translation gives CASSRGYEQYF. Looking up the rest from reference TRBV7-2 and TRBJ2-7 gives the full variable domain: GAGVSQSPSNKVTEKGKDVELRCDPISGHTALYWYRQSLGQGLEFLIYFQGNSAPDKSGLPSDRFSAERTGGSVSTLTIQRTQQEDSAVYLCASSRGYEQYFGPGTRLTVT.

The J gene is TRBJ2-7, the V gene TRBV6-2 or TRBV6-3, with 9 bases aligning to TRBD2. The CDR3 is 17 amino acids. J lost 1 base, V lost 0 bases, and 7 bases had no gene match. The germline V gene has CDR1 MNHEY and CDR2 SVGEGT. In nucleotides, the CDR3 is TGTGCCAGCAGTTACTCGAAGCGAGCGGGAGGATCCTACGAGCAGTACTTC. Translation: CASSYSKRAGGSYEQYF.

The chain uses TRBV18 and TRBJ2-5; D not certain. Looked up from germline, CDR1 is KGHSH and CDR2 is LQKENI. This CDR3 contains 14 residues. The ends were cut back, 1 base at V and 5 bases at J, with 11 bases in the middle. The DNA of the CDR3 is TGTGCCAGCTCACCACGGGCCGGTGGCGAGACCCAGTACTTC. It yields the protein CASSPRAGGETQYF.

This clone is categorized as medium-sized. The V gene is TRBV5-8, the J gene TRBJ1-2, with TRBD1 identical over 8 bases. Per germline, CDR1 SGHTS and CDR2 YDEGEE. The ends lost 3 bases at V and 4 bases at J; junction bases unmatched: 5. The CDR3 consists of 14 residues. CDR3 sequence: CASSWTGKGYGYTF. The CDR3 DNA sequence: TGTGCCAGCAGCTGGACAGGGAAGGGCTATGGCTACACCTTC.

By its share, this clone is medium-sized. The chain links TRBV6-1 to TRBJ2-5; D uncertain. CDR3 length equals 15 residues. V was clipped by 6 bases and J by 2 bases, with 16 bases between them. Per the germline V gene, CDR1 is MNHNS and CDR2 is SASEGT. CDR3 DNA sequence: TGTGCCAGCAGCTCTAGGACGGACCCACAAGAGACCCAGTACTTC. Translated, it gives CASSSRTDPQETQYF.

By share, this clone counts as medium-sized. The V gene is TRBV6-1, the J gene TRBJ2-7, with 8 bases identical to TRBD1. The ends lost 5 bases at V and 4 bases at J; junction bases unmatched: 10. CDR1 is MNHNS and CDR2 is SASEGT in the germline V gene. This CDR3 is 15 amino acids long. CDR3 coding DNA: TGTGCCAGCAGTACATGGACAGGGAAAAGATACGAGCAGTACTTC. Translated: CASSTWTGKRYEQYF.

In its sample, this clone was seen many times. This chain links TRBV20-1 with TRBJ2-5; TRBD2 is a possible D gene (5 bases). The CDR3 is 14 residues long. Trimming shortened V by 6 bases and J by 5 bases, and 19 bases separated the two germline ends. Germline V gene data show CDR1 as DFQATT and CDR2 as SNEGSKA (reference sequence). The CDR3 loop is CSAWIRRHGETQYF. As DNA, the CDR3 is TGCAGTGCCTGGATAAGGAGGCACGGGGAGACCCAGTACTTC.

This clone was counted a few times. A much larger clone lies one base from this, so it may be a read error. The J gene is TRBJ2-5, the V gene TRBV3-1, with 9 bases lining up with TRBD2. Germline values: CDR1 LGHDT, CDR2 YNNKEL (reference sequence). This CDR3 has 13 residues. The CDR3 here is CASMAGGGETQCF. Written as DNA, the CDR3 is TGTGCCAGCATGGCGGGAGGGGGAGAGACCCAGTGCTTC.

The chain employs TRBV5-1 and TRBJ2-7; D tentatively fits TRBD1 or TRBD2 (6 bases each). This CDR3 has 17 residues. Trimming left V 5 bases short and J 10 bases short, with 31 bases between. Germline loops: CDR1 SGHRS, CDR2 YFSETQ. The CDR3 DNA reads as TGCGCCAGCAGTCTTCTCCCCGACGGGGGCAGGGGAAGGGACCAGTACTTC. This translates into CASSLLPDGGRGRDQYF.

In this sample, this clone is medium-sized. This chain connects TRBV4-1 to TRBJ2-6, with D possibly matching TRBD2 (5 bases). The CDR3 extends over 16 amino acids. The V end was cut by 0 bases, the J end by 0 bases, with 6 bases between. Germline V gives CDR1 MGHRA, CDR2 YSYEKL. The CDR3 DNA is TGCGCCAGCAGCCAAGATGCGGGCTCTGGGGCCAACGTCCTGACTTTC. The encoded protein is CASSQDAGSGANVLTF.

This clone was seen at least ten times. The CDR3 spells CSSGQGALNTEAFF. The CDR3 nucleotides are TGCAGCTCGGGACAGGGGGCGCTGAACACTGAAGCTTTCTTT. This rearrangement joins TRBV29-1 to TRBJ1-1; 12 bases align to TRBD1. The CDR3 sequence is 14 residues long. Trimming removed 8 bases from V and 0 bases from J; junction bases left unmatched: 4. The germline V gene has CDR1 SQVTM and CDR2 ANQGSEA. Full variable domain (outside the CDR3, taken from reference TRBV29-1 and TRBJ1-1): SAVISQKPSRDICQRGTSLTIQCQVDSQVTMMFWYRQQPGQSLTLIATANQGSEATYESGFVIDKFPISRPNLTFSTLTVSNMSPEDSSIYLCSSGQGALNTEAFFGQGTRLTVV.

The chain employs TRBV10-2 and TRBJ1-6; possibly TRBD1 for D (6 bases). V lost 10 bases, J lost 5 bases, and 9 bases lay in between. The CDR3 length is 12 residues. CDR1 is WSHSY, CDR2 SAAADI, per germline. This CDR3 reads CATQGNNSPLHF. The CDR3 nucleotides are TGCGCCACACAGGGAAATAATTCACCCCTCCACTTT.

This clone has a handful of counts. This sequence joins TRBV28 and TRBJ2-5; 8 bases map to TRBD2. The J segment lost 4 bases and the V segment lost 5 bases, leaving 12 bases of the junction unmatched. There are 16 residues in the CDR3. The V gene's germline CDR1 is MDHEN and CDR2 SYDVKM. The CDR3 DNA reads TGTGCCAGCAGTACCCTAGGGACTAGAATGAGAGAGACCCAGTACTTC. As protein: CASSTLGTRMRETQYF. Complete variable domain (other parts from reference TRBV28 and TRBJ2-5): DVKVTQSSRYLVKRTGEKVFLECVQDMDHENMFWYRQDPGLGLRLIYFSYDVKMKEKGDIPEGYSVSREKKERFSLILESASTNQTSMYLCASSTLGTRMRETQYFGPGTRLLVL.

As concerns this clone: No conserved phenylalanine or tryptophan ends this CDR3, so it is likely a read error. The CDR3 region has the DNA TGCAGTGCTAGAGATCTGGGGCGGAGAAACACTGAAGCTTTCCTT. The encoded protein is CSARDLGRRNTEAFL. The chain has TRBV20-1 and TRBJ1-1, with D perhaps TRBD1 (5 bases). Trimming left V 0 bases short and J 2 bases short, with 13 bases between. The CDR3 runs 15 residues. Per the germline V gene, CDR1 is DFQATT and CDR2 is SNEGSKA (reference sequence).

In its sample, this clone was seen many times. A much larger clone differs by one base, so this may be a read error. The chain uses TRBV6-2 or TRBV6-3 and TRBJ1-1, with D possibly TRBD1 on 5 matching bases. This CDR3 region has 14 residues. Germline CDR1 and CDR2: MNHEY and SVGEGT. Trimming took 7 bases from V and 6 from J, leaving 18 bases between them. Here the CDR3 reads CASTSREQGPEAFF. CDR3 nucleotides: TGTGCCAGCACCTCTCGGGAGCAGGGCCCTGAAGCTTTCTTT.

The chain joins TRBV4-3 to TRBJ2-5; unclear D gene. Trimming left V 1 base short and J 4 bases short, with 10 bases between. The CDR3 length is 14 residues. Germline V gene lookup returns CDR1 LGHNA and CDR2 YSLEER. Written as DNA, the CDR3 is TGCGCCAGCAGCCAAGCTTTGGCAGGAGAGACCCAGTACTTC. Its protein is CASSQALAGETQYF.

The chain employs TRBV2 and TRBJ2-1; 7 bases are shared with TRBD1. Germline V gene lookup returns CDR1 SNHLY and CDR2 FYNNEI. The trim removed 7 bases at V and 15 bases at J, leaving 15 bases unmatched. This CDR3 has 13 residues. Here the CDR3 reads CASTSPGDSIGFF. The CDR3 DNA follows: TGTGCCAGCACCTCGCCCGGGGACAGCATCGGGTTCTTC.

In regard to this clone: One junction end disagrees with the germline gene, perhaps due to a read error. The genes are TRBV4-1 and TRBJ2-7, with TRBD2 as a possible D gene (6 bases). The CDR3 length is 18 residues. Germline lookup yields CDR1 MGHRA and CDR2 YSYEKL. CDR3 in DNA: TGCGCCAGCAGCCAAGCTATCGTGAGGGCCGGGAGCTCCTACGAGCATTACTTC. Translated: CASSQAIVRAGSSYEHYF.